This T cell receptor beta chain emerged from a study of cytomegalovirus exposure and HLA in healthy donors. In the PCR, 60 Vbeta and 13 Jbeta primers were used. Measured with immunoSEQ multiplex PCR; TCRdb has only the in-frame clones, and not every one. The data hold under 200,000 clones, with around 77% observed a single time. A word on this clone: The antigen is undetermined.

The CDR3 has 16 amino acids. Trimming at V came to 5 bases and at J to 0 bases, leaving 5 bases not matched to a gene. In germline, CDR1 is SGHTA, CDR2 FQGTGA. Findings and limits, study-wide: A later analysis, which compared TCR beta chains of equal frequency, found the HLA-associated ones more clonally expanded. Exclusion as indistinguishable affected some V segments, including TRBV6-2 and TRBV6-3. Associated with cytomegalovirus, according to the listing, were about 160 TCR beta chains.

The chain couples TRBV7-3 to TRBJ2-1; TRBD2 aligns across 9 bases. The sequence came from a man in his sixties in good health and CMV-seronegative. Material: PBMCs. CDR3 coding DNA: TGTGCCAGCAGCCTAGCGGGGCAGAGCTCCTACAATGAGCAGTTCTTC. Its protein product is CASSLAGQSSYNEQFF. The full variable domain, rest sourced from reference TRBV7-3 and TRBJ2-1, is GAGVSQTPSNKVTEKGKYVELRCDPISGHTALYWYRQSLGQGPEFLIYFQGTGAADDSGLPNDRFFAVRPEGSVSTLKIQRTERGDSAVYLCASSLAGQSSYNEQFFGPGTRLTVL.